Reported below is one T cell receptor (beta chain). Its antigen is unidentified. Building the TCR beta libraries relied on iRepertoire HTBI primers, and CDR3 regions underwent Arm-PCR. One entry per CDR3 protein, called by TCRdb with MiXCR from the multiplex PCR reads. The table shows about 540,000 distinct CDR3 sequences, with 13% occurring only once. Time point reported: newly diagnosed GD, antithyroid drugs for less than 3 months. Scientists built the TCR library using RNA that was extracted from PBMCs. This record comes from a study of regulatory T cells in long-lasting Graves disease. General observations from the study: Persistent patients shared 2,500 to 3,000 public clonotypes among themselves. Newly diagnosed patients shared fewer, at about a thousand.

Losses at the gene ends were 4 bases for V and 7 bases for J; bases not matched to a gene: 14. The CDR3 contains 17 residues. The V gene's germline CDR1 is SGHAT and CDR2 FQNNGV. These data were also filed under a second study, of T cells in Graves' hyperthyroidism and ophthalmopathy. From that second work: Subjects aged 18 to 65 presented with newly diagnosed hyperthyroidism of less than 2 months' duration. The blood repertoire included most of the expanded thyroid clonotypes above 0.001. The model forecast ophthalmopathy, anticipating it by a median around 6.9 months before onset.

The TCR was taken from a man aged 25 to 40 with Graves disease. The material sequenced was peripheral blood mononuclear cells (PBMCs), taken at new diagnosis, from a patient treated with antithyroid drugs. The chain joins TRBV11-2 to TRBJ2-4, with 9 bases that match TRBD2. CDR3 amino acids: CASSYQYYSSGTNIQYF. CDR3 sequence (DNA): TGTGCCAGCAGCTACCAGTACTATTCTAGCGGGACGAACATTCAGTACTTC.